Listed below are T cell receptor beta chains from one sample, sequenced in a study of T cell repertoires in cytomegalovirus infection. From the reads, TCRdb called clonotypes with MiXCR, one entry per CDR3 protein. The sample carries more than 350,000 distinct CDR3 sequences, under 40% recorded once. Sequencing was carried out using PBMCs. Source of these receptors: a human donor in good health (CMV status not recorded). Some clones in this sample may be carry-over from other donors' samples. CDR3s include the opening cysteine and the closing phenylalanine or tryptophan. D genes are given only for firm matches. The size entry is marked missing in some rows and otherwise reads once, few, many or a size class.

cdr3_aa: CASSLRVIGNQPQHF
cdr3_nt: TGTGCCAGCAGCTTACGAGTGATCGGCAATCAGCCCCAGCATTTT
d_call: .
v_call: TRBV7-8
j_call: TRBJ1-5
clone_size: many

cdr3_aa: CASTDSMGEKLFF
cdr3_nt: TGTGCCAGCACCGACTCAATGGGTGAAAAACTGTTTTTT
d_call: .
v_call: TRBV28
j_call: TRBJ1-4
clone_size: .

cdr3_aa: CASSSPGLTRDQPQHF
cdr3_nt: TGTGCCAGCAGCTCCCCCGGACTTACAAGGGATCAGCCCCAGCATTTT
d_call: .
v_call: TRBV7-8
j_call: TRBJ1-5
clone_size: many

cdr3_aa: CASSRNLDSPYEQYF
cdr3_nt: TGTGCCAGCAGCCGAAACTTGGACAGCCCCTACGAGCAGTACTTC
d_call: .
v_call: TRBV7-9
j_call: TRBJ2-7
clone_size: .

cdr3_aa: CASGRDREVETQYF
cdr3_nt: TGCGCCAGCGGCCGGGACAGGGAGGTGGAGACCCAGTACTTC
d_call: TRBD1
v_call: TRBV5-1
j_call: TRBJ2-5
clone_size: few

cdr3_aa: CASSPWTDENEKLFF
cdr3_nt: TGTGCCAGCAGCCCTTGGACGGATGAAAATGAAAAACTGTTTTTT
d_call: .
v_call: TRBV14
j_call: TRBJ1-4
clone_size: .

cdr3_aa: CASTWAGEAYEQYF
cdr3_nt: TGTGCCAGTACTTGGGCGGGGGAAGCCTACGAGCAGTACTTC
d_call: TRBD2
v_call: TRBV5-3
j_call: TRBJ2-7
clone_size: .

cdr3_aa: CASSLISATTGELFF
cdr3_nt: TGTGCCAGCAGTTTGATCTCGGCGACCACCGGGGAGCTGTTTTTT
d_call: .
v_call: TRBV12-3/TRBV12-4
j_call: TRBJ2-2
clone_size: few

cdr3_aa: CASSLYDMNTEAFF
cdr3_nt: TGTGCCAGCAGCTTATACGATATGAACACTGAAGCTTTCTTT
d_call: .
v_call: TRBV7-2
j_call: TRBJ1-1
clone_size: many

cdr3_aa: CASSLWGDRGNYGYTF
cdr3_nt: TGTGCCAGCAGTTTATGGGGGGACAGGGGTAACTATGGCTACACCTTC
d_call: TRBD1
v_call: TRBV27
j_call: TRBJ1-2
clone_size: .

cdr3_aa: CASSAASPWTNEKLFF
cdr3_nt: TGTGCCAGCAGCGCCGCATCCCCGTGGACTAATGAAAAACTGTTTTTT
d_call: .
v_call: TRBV7-8
j_call: TRBJ1-4
clone_size: many

cdr3_aa: CASRAQGSYEQYF
cdr3_nt: TGTGCCAGCAGAGCACAGGGATCCTACGAGCAGTACTTC
d_call: .
v_call: TRBV7-8
j_call: TRBJ2-7
clone_size: many

cdr3_aa: CASSRFRTGPPQPQHF
cdr3_nt: TGTGCCAGCAGCCGGTTTAGGACGGGTCCGCCTCAGCCCCAGCATTTT
d_call: .
v_call: TRBV6-5
j_call: TRBJ1-5
clone_size: once

cdr3_aa: CASSAQGQKNEKLFF
cdr3_nt: TGTGCCAGCAGCGCCCAGGGACAGAAGAATGAAAAACTGTTTTTT
d_call: TRBD1
v_call: TRBV11-2
j_call: TRBJ1-4
clone_size: few

cdr3_aa: CSSSIREKLFF
cdr3_nt: TGTTCCAGTAGTATCCGAGAAAAACTGTTTTTT
d_call: .
v_call: TRBV19
j_call: TRBJ1-4
clone_size: .

cdr3_aa: CASSHRAGRGYGYTF
cdr3_nt: TGTGCCAGCAGTCACCGGGCAGGGCGAGGCTATGGCTACACCTTC
d_call: .
v_call: TRBV6-2/TRBV6-3
j_call: TRBJ1-2
clone_size: .

cdr3_aa: CASSPRREGKAGNTIYF
cdr3_nt: TGTGCCAGCAGCCCCCGCAGGGAGGGAAAGGCTGGAAACACCATATATTTT
d_call: .
v_call: TRBV7-8
j_call: TRBJ1-3
clone_size: .